Below, one TCR beta chain is given with its context. These data are taken from a study of siplizumab effects on memory and regulatory T cells. Repertoires were generated with immunoSEQ multiplex PCR, while TCRdb's copy carries only in-frame clones and drops some. The sample lists about 56,000 clones, around 97% occurring once. The CDR3 covers 16 residues. The chain couples TRBV21-1 to TRBJ2-1; the DNA was not compared with TRBD2, the D call given in the table. TRBV21-1 has pseudogene status. This TCR came from a human donor in good health. Sequencing used naive CD8+ T cells sorted from blood. CDR3 DNA: TGTGCCAGCAGCTCTATTCAGCAAGCCCTAGGCAATGAGCAGTTCTTC. It is translated as CASSSIQQALGNEQFF.